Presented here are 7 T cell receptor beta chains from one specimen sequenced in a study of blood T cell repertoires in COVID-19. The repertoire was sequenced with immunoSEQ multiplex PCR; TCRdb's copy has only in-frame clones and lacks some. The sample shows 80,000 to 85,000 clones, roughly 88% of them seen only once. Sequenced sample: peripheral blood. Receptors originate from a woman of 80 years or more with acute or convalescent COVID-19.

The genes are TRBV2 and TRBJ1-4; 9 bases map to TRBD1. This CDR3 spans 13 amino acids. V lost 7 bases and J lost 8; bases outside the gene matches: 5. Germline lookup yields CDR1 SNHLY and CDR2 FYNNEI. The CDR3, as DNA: TGTGCCAGCAAGGGGACAGGGCCCGAAAAACTGTTTTTT. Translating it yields CASKGTGPEKLFF.

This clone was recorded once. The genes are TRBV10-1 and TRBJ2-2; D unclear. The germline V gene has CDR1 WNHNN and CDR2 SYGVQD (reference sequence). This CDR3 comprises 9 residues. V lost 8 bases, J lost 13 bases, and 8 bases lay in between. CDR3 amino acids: CASPGGLFF. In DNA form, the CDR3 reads TGCGCCAGCCCCGGTGGGCTGTTTTTT.

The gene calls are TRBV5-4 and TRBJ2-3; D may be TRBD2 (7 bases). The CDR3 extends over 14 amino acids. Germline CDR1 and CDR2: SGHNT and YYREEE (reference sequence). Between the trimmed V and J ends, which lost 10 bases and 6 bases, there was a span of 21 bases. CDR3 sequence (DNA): TGTGCCGGATCCGGGGGGCGATGGACCGATACGCAGTATTTT. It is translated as CAGSGGRWTDTQYF.

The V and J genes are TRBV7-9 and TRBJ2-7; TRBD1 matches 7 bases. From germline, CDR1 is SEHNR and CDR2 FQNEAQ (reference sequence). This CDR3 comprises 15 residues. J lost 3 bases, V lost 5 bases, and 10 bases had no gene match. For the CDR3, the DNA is TGTGCCAGCAGCGGAACCGGGACAGACCTCTACGAGCAGTACTTC. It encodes CASSGTGTDLYEQYF.

The CDR3 protein is CASSPTGGNIYEQYF. The DNA of the CDR3 is TGTGCCAGCAGTCCGACAGGGGGCAATATCTACGAGCAGTACTTC. The chain has TRBV6-5 and TRBJ2-7, with TRBD1 identical over 10 bases. This CDR3 is built from 15 residues. V dropped 5 bases and J dropped 3; count of bases not matched to a gene: 7. Per the germline V gene, CDR1 is MNHEY and CDR2 is SVGAGI.

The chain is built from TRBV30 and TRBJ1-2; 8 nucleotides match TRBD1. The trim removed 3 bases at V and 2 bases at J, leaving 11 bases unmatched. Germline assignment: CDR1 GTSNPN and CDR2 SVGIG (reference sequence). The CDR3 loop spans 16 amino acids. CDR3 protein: CAWSAGTGLSNYGYTF. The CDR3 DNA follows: TGTGCCTGGAGCGCTGGGACAGGACTTTCCAACTATGGCTACACCTTC.

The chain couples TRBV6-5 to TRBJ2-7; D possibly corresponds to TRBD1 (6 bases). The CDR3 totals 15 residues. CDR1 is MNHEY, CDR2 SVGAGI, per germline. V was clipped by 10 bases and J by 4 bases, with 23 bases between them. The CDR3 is CAIFRTGQAHYEQYF. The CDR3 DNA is TGTGCCATCTTCCGAACGGGACAAGCTCATTACGAGCAGTACTTC.